This is a list of T cell receptor beta chains from one sample in a study of shared clonotypes between healthy human individuals. The data were produced by immunoSEQ multiplex PCR, yet TCRdb's version contains in-frame clones alone and is incomplete. This sample has a few million clones, with just under 95% found just once. Material: naive CD8+ T cells from PBMCs. These receptors all come from a young man in good health. Some clones in this sample may be carry-over from other donors' samples. The CDR3 runs from the conserved cysteine through the conserved F or W. D genes are given only for firm matches. A row's size may be missing; if present it is once, few, many or a size class.

D gene,clone size,V gene,J gene,CDR3 protein,CDR3 DNA
-,-,TRBV7-2,TRBJ2-7,CASSLQFRWEQYF,TGTGCCAGCAGCTTACAATTCAGGTGGGAGCAGTACTTC
TRBD1,-,TRBV2,TRBJ1-4,CASWDRGLEKLFF,TGTGCCAGCTGGGACAGGGGATTGGAAAAACTGTTTTTT
-,-,TRBV7-2,TRBJ2-7,CASTLRVPRGYEQYF,TGTGCCAGCACCCTGCGGGTTCCCCGAGGCTACGAGCAGTACTTC
TRBD2,-,TRBV12-5,TRBJ2-7,CASGLGRGGFYEQYF,TGTGCTAGTGGTTTGGGCCGCGGGGGATTCTACGAGCAGTACTTC
-,once,TRBV7-9,TRBJ2-7,CASSSPRTRREQYF,TGTGCCAGCAGCTCACCCCGGACCAGACGCGAGCAGTACTTC
-,-,TRBV29-1,TRBJ1-1,CSVPQGGDQAFF,TGCAGCGTTCCCCAAGGAGGGGATCAAGCTTTCTTT
-,-,TRBV11-3,TRBJ2-1,CASSFGTGPYNEQFF,TGTGCCAGCAGCTTCGGTACAGGGCCTTACAATGAGCAGTTCTTC
TRBD1,once,TRBV28,TRBJ2-7,CASTGTGSLYEQYF,TGTGCCAGCACCGGGACAGGGTCCCTCTACGAGCAGTACTTC
-,-,TRBV6-6,TRBJ2-1,CASSYSFRGTYNEQFF,TGTGCCAGCAGTTACTCTTTCCGGGGTACCTACAATGAGCAGTTCTTC
-,-,TRBV4-1,TRBJ2-5,CASSRTPGKETQYF,TGCGCCAGCAGCCGCACCCCCGGGAAAGAGACCCAGTACTTC
TRBD2,-,TRBV15,TRBJ2-3,CATSRGLADHTDTQYF,TGTGCCACCAGCAGAGGACTAGCAGACCACACAGATACGCAGTATTTT
-,-,TRBV11-2,TRBJ1-5,CASSLANQPQHF,TGTGCCAGCAGTCTAGCTAATCAGCCCCAGCATTTT
-,once,TRBV6-5,TRBJ2-7,CASSYRRDGSEQYF,TGTGCCAGCAGTTACCGAAGGGACGGATCCGAGCAGTACTTC
-,-,TRBV15,TRBJ2-5,CATSREPEQETQYF,TGTGCCACCAGCAGAGAACCAGAGCAAGAGACCCAGTACTTC
TRBD2,-,TRBV4-1,TRBJ2-5,CASSRLSGREETQYF,TGCGCCAGCAGCCGCCTTAGCGGGAGGGAAGAGACCCAGTACTTC
TRBD1,-,TRBV29-1,TRBJ2-7,CSVLGQGGFYEQYF,TGCAGCGTCCTAGGACAGGGGGGGTTCTACGAGCAGTACTTC
-,-,TRBV7-2,TRBJ1-2,CASSLVGDYGYTF,TGTGCCAGCAGCTTAGTGGGGGACTATGGCTACACCTTC
TRBD1,-,TRBV28,TRBJ1-1,CASRKTRGLNTEAFF,TGTGCCAGCAGAAAAACCAGGGGGCTAAACACTGAAGCTTTCTTT
TRBD1,few,TRBV10-2,TRBJ1-5,CATRQGYQPQHF,TGCGCCACCCGACAGGGGTATCAGCCCCAGCATTTT
-,-,TRBV7-6,TRBJ1-3,CASSFGGSGNTIYF,TGTGCCAGCAGCTTTGGAGGGTCAGGAAACACCATATATTTT
TRBD2,-,TRBV7-2,TRBJ2-3,CASSLVPAGVSTDTQYF,TGTGCCAGCAGCTTAGTCCCAGCGGGAGTTAGCACAGATACGCAGTATTTT
-,-,TRBV19,TRBJ2-2,CASSIVSGELFF,TGTGCCAGTAGTATAGTGAGCGGGGAGCTGTTTTTT
-,-,TRBV15,TRBJ2-1,CATSLWGNEFDEQFF,TGTGCCACCAGCTTATGGGGAAATGAGTTCGATGAGCAGTTCTTC
-,-,TRBV30,TRBJ2-1,CAWKPRRAEQFF,TGTGCCTGGAAGCCCCGCCGTGCCGAGCAGTTCTTC
TRBD1,-,TRBV7-3,TRBJ2-5,CATLTGVFGETQYF,TGTGCCACCCTGACAGGGGTGTTCGGGGAGACCCAGTACTTC
-,-,TRBV2,TRBJ1-1,CASSEGRDMNTEAFF,TGTGCCAGCAGTGAAGGTAGGGATATGAACACTGAAGCTTTCTTT
-,-,TRBV7-9,TRBJ2-3,CASSPPGVSTDTQYF,TGTGCCAGCAGTCCACCAGGGGTCTCGACAGATACGCAGTATTTT
-,-,TRBV28,TRBJ2-1,CASSPDGEQFF,TGTGCCAGCAGTCCAGATGGTGAGCAGTTCTTC
-,-,TRBV9,TRBJ2-7,CASSVGLSSYEQYF,TGTGCCAGCAGCGTAGGACTAAGTTCCTACGAGCAGTACTTC
TRBD2,-,TRBV28,TRBJ2-3,CASSYILAGISTDTQYF,TGTGCCAGCAGTTATATCCTAGCGGGGATTAGCACAGATACGCAGTATTTT
TRBD2,-,TRBV4-1,TRBJ2-1,CASSLVAGGSDEQFF,TGCGCCAGCAGCCTAGTAGCGGGAGGGTCTGATGAGCAGTTCTTC
-,once,TRBV21-1,TRBJ1-2,CASNLKTGTRVYDGYTF,TGTGCCAGCAACCTGAAAACCGGGACACGGGTTTACGATGGCTACACCTTC
TRBD1,-,TRBV27,TRBJ1-1,CASSQGGLGTEAFF,TGTGCCAGCAGCCAGGGGGGGCTGGGCACTGAAGCTTTCTTT
TRBD2,-,TRBV7-3,TRBJ2-2,CASSVGGTGELFF,TGTGCCAGCAGCGTGGGAGGGACCGGGGAGCTGTTTTTT
TRBD1,few,TRBV4-1,TRBJ1-4,CASSQGTGGLEKLFF,TGCGCCAGCAGCCAGGGTACAGGGGGCTTAGAAAAACTGTTTTTT
-,few,TRBV2,TRBJ1-1,CASSVGPNTEAFF,TGTGCCAGCAGTGTCGGCCCGAACACTGAAGCTTTCTTT
-,-,TRBV27,TRBJ2-3,CASAPTGRGTDTQYF,TGTGCCAGCGCCCCGACAGGGAGGGGCACAGATACGCAGTATTTT
-,-,TRBV7-3,TRBJ1-2,CASSLIGLYGYTF,TGTGCCAGCAGCTTAATCGGGCTGTATGGCTACACCTTC
-,-,TRBV4-1,TRBJ1-4,CASSQDVLVVSQGDGKLFF,TGCGCCAGCAGCCAAGATGTTTTGGTTGTATCCCAGGGAGACGGAAAACTGTTTTTT
-,-,TRBV9,TRBJ2-1,CASSLRSDSSSYNEQFF,TGTGCCAGCAGCCTACGAAGCGACAGTAGCTCCTACAATGAGCAGTTCTTC